The sequence of this TCR beta chain was determined in a study of T cells in Graves' hyperthyroidism and ophthalmopathy. V lost 7 bases and J lost 9, with 16 bases in between. This CDR3 has 13 residues. The germline V gene has CDR1 SNHLY and CDR2 FYNNEI. Amplification of TCR beta CDR3 regions used RNA as the template. A set of HTBI primers served as the primers for a first-round RT-PCR of the TCR CDR3. Each CDR3 protein is one row after TCRdb ran MiXCR on the multiplex PCR reads. This table has about 260,000 distinct CDR3 sequences, roughly 17% appearing once. This clonotype was detected many times. Disease lasting under 3 months, a NOSPECS grade of at least 4, and a Clinical Activity Score of at least 3 were features of the ophthalmopathy patients.

The J gene is TRBJ2-1, the V gene TRBV2; TRBD2 is a possible D gene (5 bases). The clonotype originates from a woman between 18 and 30 years old with Graves' ophthalmopathy. Sequencing was carried out using blood. CDR3 amino acids: CASIPGNVAEQFF. The CDR3 DNA sequence: TGTGCCAGCATCCCGGGGAACGTTGCTGAGCAGTTCTTC.